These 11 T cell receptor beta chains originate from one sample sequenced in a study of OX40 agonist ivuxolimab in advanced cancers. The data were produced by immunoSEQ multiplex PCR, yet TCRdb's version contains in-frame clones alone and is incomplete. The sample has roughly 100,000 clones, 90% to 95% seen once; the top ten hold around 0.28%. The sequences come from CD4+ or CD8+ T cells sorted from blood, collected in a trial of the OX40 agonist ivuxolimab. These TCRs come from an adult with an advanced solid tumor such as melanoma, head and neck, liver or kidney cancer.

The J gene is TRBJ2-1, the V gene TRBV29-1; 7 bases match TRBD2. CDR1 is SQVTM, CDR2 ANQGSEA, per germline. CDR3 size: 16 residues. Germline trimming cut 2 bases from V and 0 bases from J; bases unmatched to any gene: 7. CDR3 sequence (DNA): TGCAGCGTTGAACCTAGCGGAGAATTCTCCTACAATGAGCAGTTCTTC. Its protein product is CSVEPSGEFSYNEQFF.

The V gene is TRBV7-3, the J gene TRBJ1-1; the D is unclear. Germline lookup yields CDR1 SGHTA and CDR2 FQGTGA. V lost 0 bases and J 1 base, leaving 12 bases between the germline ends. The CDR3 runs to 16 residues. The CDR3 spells CASSLTAGVGNTEAFF. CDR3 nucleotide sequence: TGTGCCAGCAGCTTAACCGCTGGGGTCGGGAACACTGAAGCTTTCTTT. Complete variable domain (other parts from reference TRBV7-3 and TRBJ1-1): GAGVSQTPSNKVTEKGKYVELRCDPISGHTALYWYRQSLGQGPEFLIYFQGTGAADDSGLPNDRFFAVRPEGSVSTLKIQRTERGDSAVYLCASSLTAGVGNTEAFFGQGTRLTVV.

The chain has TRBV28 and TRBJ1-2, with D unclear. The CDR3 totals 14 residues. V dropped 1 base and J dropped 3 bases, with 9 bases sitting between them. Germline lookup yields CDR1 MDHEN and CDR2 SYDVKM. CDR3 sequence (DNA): TGTGCCAGCAGTTTATACTCCAAAGACTATGGCTACACCTTC. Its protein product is CASSLYSKDYGYTF.

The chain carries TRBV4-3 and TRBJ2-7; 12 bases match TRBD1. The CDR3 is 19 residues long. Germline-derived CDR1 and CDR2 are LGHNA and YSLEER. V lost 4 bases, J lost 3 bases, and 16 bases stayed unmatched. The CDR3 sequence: CASSRFPGTGGVGNYEQYF. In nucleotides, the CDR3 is TGCGCCAGCAGCCGCTTCCCCGGGACAGGGGGCGTCGGTAACTACGAGCAGTACTTC.

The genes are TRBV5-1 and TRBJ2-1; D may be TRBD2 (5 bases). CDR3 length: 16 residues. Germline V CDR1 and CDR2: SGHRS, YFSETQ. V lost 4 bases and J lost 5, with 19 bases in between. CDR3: CASSPRGLYFDNEQFF. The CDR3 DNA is TGCGCCAGCAGCCCTCGTGGACTTTACTTTGACAATGAGCAGTTCTTC.

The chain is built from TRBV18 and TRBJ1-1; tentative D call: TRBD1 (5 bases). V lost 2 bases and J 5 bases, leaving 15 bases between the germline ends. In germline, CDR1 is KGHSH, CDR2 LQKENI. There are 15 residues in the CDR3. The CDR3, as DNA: TGTGCCAGCTCACCAACGAGGGGATTTGGAACTGAAGCTTTCTTT. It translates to CASSPTRGFGTEAFF.

CDR3 bases: TGTGCTAGTGGTAACGCGGGCTTTGTGGCCCAGTACTTC. Its protein is CASGNAGFVAQYF. This sequence joins TRBV12-5 and TRBJ2-5, with a weak D call TRBD2 (5 bases). The V gene lost 5 bases and the J gene lost 9 bases, with 16 bases spanning the gap. CDR1 is LGHNT, CDR2 FRNRAP, per germline. The CDR3 loop spans 13 amino acids.

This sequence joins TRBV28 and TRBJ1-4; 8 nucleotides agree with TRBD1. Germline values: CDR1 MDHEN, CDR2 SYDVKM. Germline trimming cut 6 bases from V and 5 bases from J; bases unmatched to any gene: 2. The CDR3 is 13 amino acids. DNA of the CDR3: TGTGCCAGCAGGGACAGGGCGAATGAAAAACTGTTTTTT. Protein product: CASRDRANEKLFF. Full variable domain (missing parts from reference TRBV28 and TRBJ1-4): DVKVTQSSRYLVKRTGEKVFLECVQDMDHENMFWYRQDPGLGLRLIYFSYDVKMKEKGDIPEGYSVSREKKERFSLILESASTNQTSMYLCASRDRANEKLFFGSGTQLSVL.

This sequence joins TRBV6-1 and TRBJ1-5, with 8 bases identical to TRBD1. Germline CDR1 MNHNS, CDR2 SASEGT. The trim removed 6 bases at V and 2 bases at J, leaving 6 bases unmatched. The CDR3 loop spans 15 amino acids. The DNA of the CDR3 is TGTGCCAGCAGCGACAGGGGTTGGGGCAATCAGCCCCAGCATTTT. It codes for CASSDRGWGNQPQHF.

This chain's CDR3 is CASSRTWTSGSGGGETQYF. The CDR3 DNA reads TGTGCCAGTAGTAGGACCTGGACTAGCGGGAGTGGAGGAGGAGAGACCCAGTACTTC. This sequence joins TRBV19 and TRBJ2-5; TRBD2 aligns across 13 bases. V lost 4 bases and J lost 4; bases outside the gene matches: 15. This CDR3 contains 19 residues. CDR1 is LNHDA, CDR2 SQIVND, per germline (reference sequence).

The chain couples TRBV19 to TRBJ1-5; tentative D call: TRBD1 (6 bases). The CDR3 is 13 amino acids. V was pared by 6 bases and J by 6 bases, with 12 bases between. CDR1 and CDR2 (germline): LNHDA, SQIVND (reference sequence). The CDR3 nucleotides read TGTGCCAGTAGCCACAGGGTCGGTCAGCCCCAGCATTTT. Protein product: CASSHRVGQPQHF. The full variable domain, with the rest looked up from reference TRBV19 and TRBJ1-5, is DGGITQSPKYLFRKEGQNVTLSCEQNLNHDAMYWYRQDPGQGLRLIYYSQIVNDFQKGDIAEGYSVSREKKESFPLTVTSAQKNPTAFYLCASSHRVGQPQHFGDGTRLSIL.